The present TCR beta chain was sequenced within a study of blood T cell repertoires in COVID-19. Generated by immunoSEQ multiplex PCR, the TCRdb table keeps only in-frame clones and is missing some. The repertoire holds 400,000 to 450,000 clones, with around 91% as singletons. This clone was detected a few times. CDR1 is KGHSH, CDR2 LQKENI, per germline. The CDR3 contains 14 residues. Trimming pared 3 bases from V and 5 bases from J, leaving 14 bases between. Sample: PBMCs or T cells enriched from blood (not recorded which). This rearrangement joins TRBV18 to TRBJ2-7; D possibly corresponds to TRBD2 (5 bases). This receptor was obtained from a man in his thirties or forties who had recovered from COVID-19. CDR3 bases: TGTGCCAGCTCACCCGGACTCAATGGCAACGAGCAGTACTTC. Translated: CASSPGLNGNEQYF.